These 30 T cell receptor beta chains originate from one sample sequenced in a study of T cell repertoires in cytomegalovirus infection. TCRdb ran MiXCR on the reads and lists one entry per CDR3 protein. The top ten clones hold around an eighth of a sample with about 920,000 distinct CDR3 sequences, around 32% of them seen once. These receptors' targets are unknown. Specimen: cultured CD8+ T cells from PBMCs, collected from culture after CMV antigen stimulation. The receptors derive from a human donor in good health (CMV status not recorded). Some clones in this sample may be carry-over from other donors' samples.

This clonotype was observed a few times. The V call is TRBV28, the J call TRBJ2-7; the D is unclear. The germline V and J ends were trimmed by 5 bases and 2 bases, with 13 bases remaining between them. CDR3 size: 14 residues. Germline V CDR1 and CDR2: MDHEN, SYDVKM. CDR3 bases: TGTGCCAGCAGTCCCGTATCCCCCCCCTACGAGCAGTACGTC. Translation: CASSPVSPPYEQYV.

This clonotype appeared a few times. The chain uses TRBV19 and TRBJ2-4; unclear D gene. Trimming left V 3 bases short and J 0 bases short, with 12 bases between. The germline V gene has CDR1 LNHDA and CDR2 SQIVND (reference sequence). This CDR3 contains 16 residues. CDR3 residues: CASSIQGSLAKNIQYF. In DNA, the CDR3 is TGTGCCAGTAGTATCCAAGGGTCACTAGCCAAAAACATTCAGTACTTC. The full variable domain, in which reference TRBV19 and TRBJ2-4 provide the parts outside the CDR3, is DGGITQSPKYLFRKEGQNVTLSCEQNLNHDAMYWYRQDPGQGLRLIYYSQIVNDFQKGDIAEGYSVSREKKESFPLTVTSAQKNPTAFYLCASSIQGSLAKNIQYFGAGTRLSVL.

In nucleotides, the CDR3 is TGCGCCAGCAGCTTGTGGGGGGGGCTAGTCACAGATACGCAGTATTTT. Its protein product is CASSLWGGLVTDTQYF. This sequence joins TRBV5-1 and TRBJ2-3, with D possibly being TRBD2 (7 bases). Trimming shortened V by 1 base and J by 2 bases, and 14 bases separated the two germline ends. The CDR3 is 16 amino acids. CDR1 is SGHRS and CDR2 is YFSETQ in the germline V gene.

The genes are TRBV12-3 or TRBV12-4 and TRBJ2-5; D might be TRBD1 (6 bases). The CDR3 is 16 amino acids. V gave up 7 bases and J gave up 0 bases, with 18 bases separating them. CDR3 nucleotides: TGTGCCAGCACCACAGCCGGGACACCCGACCAAGAGACCCAGTACTTC. This codes for CASTTAGTPDQETQYF.

There are a few counts of this clonotype. The rearrangement joins TRBV4-1 to TRBJ2-1; the match to TRBD1 covers 8 bases. The CDR3 covers 15 residues. The V gene end was trimmed by 4 bases and the J gene end by 7 bases; junction bases not matched to a gene: 9. CDR1 MGHRA and CDR2 YSYEKL come from the germline V gene. The CDR3, as DNA: TGCGCCAGCAGCCGGCAAAGGACAGGGAGTAATGAGCAGTTCTTC. This codes for CASSRQRTGSNEQFF.

This clonotype was counted ten times or more. The J gene is TRBJ2-2, the V gene TRBV7-8; TRBD2 is a possible D gene (6 bases). Germline CDR1 SGHVS, CDR2 FQNEAQ. V was shortened by 0 bases and J by 6 bases, with 14 bases between the two germline ends. The CDR3 spans 16 residues. CDR3 sequence (DNA): TGTGCCAGCAGCTTAGCGGGAGGTGGGGCGCCCGGGGAGCTGTTTTTT. Its protein is CASSLAGGGAPGELFF.

This clonotype appeared many times. This chain joins TRBV10-3 and TRBJ2-3, with D perhaps TRBD2 (7 bases). The CDR3 consists of 14 residues. Germline loops: CDR1 ENHRY, CDR2 SYGVKD. Deletions cut 2 bases from V and 4 bases from J, with 10 bases between. In DNA, the CDR3 is TGTGCCATCAGTGAGACGGGGGGCGCAGATACGCAGTATTTT. As protein: CAISETGGADTQYF.

The CDR3 reads CASSQDTGVPEKLFF. The CDR3 DNA follows: TGCGCCAGCAGCCAAGATACGGGGGTTCCTGAAAAACTGTTTTTT. V is TRBV4-1 and J is TRBJ1-4; a possible D gene is TRBD1 (5 bases). The germline V and J ends were trimmed by 0 bases and 7 bases, with 12 bases remaining between them. Germline loops: CDR1 MGHRA, CDR2 YSYEKL. The CDR3 contains 15 residues.

This clonotype came up once. V and J are TRBV5-4 and TRBJ2-3; D ambiguous. Per germline, CDR1 SGHNT and CDR2 YYREEE (reference sequence). The V and J ends lost 1 base and 1 base respectively, with 13 bases between them. The CDR3 extends over 16 amino acids. The CDR3 sequence is CASSLSGSRRTDTQYF. Written as DNA, the CDR3 is TGTGCCAGCAGCTTGTCCGGTAGCCGCCGCACAGATACGCAGTATTTT.

This rearrangement joins TRBV27 to TRBJ1-2; 7 positions match TRBD1. This CDR3 is 14 amino acids long. V shed 3 bases, J shed 2 bases, and the junction held 3 bases outside the gene matches. The V gene's germline CDR1 is MNHEY and CDR2 SMNVEV (reference sequence). CDR3 sequence reads: CASSLLQGNYGYTF. CDR3 coding DNA: TGTGCCAGCAGTTTGTTACAGGGGAACTATGGCTACACCTTC.

V gene TRBV19 combines with J gene TRBJ2-7; TRBD1 is a possible D gene (5 bases). Per the germline V gene, CDR1 is LNHDA and CDR2 is SQIVND (reference sequence). The CDR3 spans 13 residues. The V end lost 10 bases, the J end lost 0 bases, and 13 bases lay between the germline ends. CDR3 DNA: TGTGCCACTTCTAAAGGGGCCTCCTACGAGCAGTACTTC. It translates to CATSKGASYEQYF.

V usage is TRBV20-1 and J usage is TRBJ2-3; TRBD1 aligns across 11 bases. Trimming took 5 bases from V and 4 from J; bases not matched to a gene: 5. The length of the CDR3 is 14 residues. Germline assignment: CDR1 DFQATT and CDR2 SNEGSKA (reference sequence). The CDR3 is CSASGQGVSDTQYF. DNA of the CDR3: TGCAGTGCTTCGGGACAGGGGGTATCAGATACGCAGTATTTT.

This clonotype appeared once. A junction boundary mismatches the germline segment, possibly from a read error. The chain couples TRBV4-3 to TRBJ2-3; 7 bases are a match to TRBD2. The CDR3 runs to 17 residues. CDR1 LGHNA and CDR2 YSLEER come from the germline V gene. The CDR3 sequence is CVSSQAGLGGDTDTQYF. CDR3 nucleotide sequence: TGCGTCAGCAGCCAAGCGGGACTGGGCGGGGACACAGATACGCAGTATTTT.

This clonotype was detected only a few times. The chain has TRBV27 and TRBJ1-5; D is ambiguous. Per germline, CDR1 MNHEY and CDR2 SMNVEV (reference sequence). The CDR3 sequence is 11 residues long. Trimming cost V 2 bases and J 6 bases, with 2 bases left between them. The CDR3: CASSLIQPQHF. The DNA of the CDR3 is TGTGCCAGCAGTTTAATTCAGCCCCAGCATTTT.

The CDR3 loop is CASSQLRDREKLFF. CDR3 in DNA: TGTGCCAGCAGCCAGCTCCGGGACAGGGAAAAACTGTTTTTT. The gene calls are TRBV11-2 and TRBJ1-4; 8 bases line up with TRBD1. V shed 5 bases and J 8 bases; nucleotides not matched to a gene: 7. CDR1 is SGHAT and CDR2 is FQNNGV in the germline V gene. CDR3 size: 14 residues.

This clonotype has ten or more counts. The genes are TRBV7-2 and TRBJ2-1; D gene uncertain. Germline V CDR1 and CDR2: SGHTA, FQGNSA. CDR3 length: 12 residues. Trimming removed 5 bases at V and 7 bases at J, with 9 bases between. The CDR3 loop is CASSPPKNEQFF. The DNA of the CDR3 is TGTGCCAGCAGCCCCCCGAAAAATGAGCAGTTCTTC.

V is TRBV4-2 and J is TRBJ2-1; possible D gene TRBD2, 7 bases. Deletions cut 8 bases from V and 3 bases from J, with 17 bases between. The V gene's germline CDR1 is LGHNA and CDR2 YNFKEQ. The CDR3 extends over 15 amino acids. The DNA of the CDR3 is TGTGCCAGCGGTAACGGGGGGCTGGTCTACAATGAGCAGTTCTTC. Translation: CASGNGGLVYNEQFF.

This chain connects TRBV10-3 to TRBJ2-1, with D perhaps matching TRBD1 (6 bases). Deletions cut 11 bases from V and 10 bases from J, with 18 bases between. CDR1 and CDR2 (germline): ENHRY, SYGVKD. The CDR3 has 12 residues. CDR3 amino acids: CAARGSLNEQFF. The CDR3 DNA reads TGTGCCGCCAGGGGATCGCTCAACGAGCAGTTCTTC.

As regards this clonotype: A read error may account for a junction end that differs from germline. This chain connects TRBV28 to TRBJ2-5, with D possibly matching TRBD1 (5 bases). The CDR3 consists of 15 residues. The V gene's germline CDR1 is MDHEN and CDR2 SYDVKM. The CDR3, as DNA: TGTGTCAGCAGTGCAGACAAGGGGATTGAAGAGACCCAGTACTTC. Its translation: CVSSADKGIEETQYF.

The V gene is TRBV2, the J gene TRBJ2-1; TRBD2 matches 10 bases. Germline values: CDR1 SNHLY, CDR2 FYNNEI. The CDR3 has 16 amino acids. V shed 6 bases, J shed 6 bases, and the junction held 11 bases outside the gene matches. The CDR3: CASSQVRRTSGNEQFF. In DNA, the CDR3 is TGTGCCAGCAGCCAAGTAAGGAGGACTAGCGGCAATGAGCAGTTCTTC.

The gene calls are TRBV6-1 and TRBJ2-5; D may match TRBD1 or TRBD2 (6 bases each). The CDR3 totals 15 residues. V lost 3 bases, J lost 1 base, and 12 bases lay in between. Germline V gives CDR1 MNHNS, CDR2 SASEGT. The chain's CDR3 is CASSDRPGAQETQYF. CDR3 DNA sequence: TGTGCCAGCAGTGACCGGCCGGGGGCCCAAGAGACCCAGTACTTC.

This clonotype was found a few times. The V and J genes are TRBV6-1 and TRBJ2-4; tentative D call: TRBD1 (7 bases). This CDR3 contains 15 residues. CDR1 and CDR2 (germline): MNHNS, SASEGT. V was cut by 6 bases and J by 3 bases, with 15 bases left in between. CDR3 loop: CASRDRVGGKNIQYF. As DNA, the CDR3 is TGTGCCAGCAGAGACAGGGTCGGGGGCAAAAACATTCAGTACTTC.

The CDR3 loop is CASSQDPGGTNEQFF. In nucleotides, the CDR3 is TGCGCCAGCAGCCAAGACCCAGGCGGGACCAATGAGCAGTTCTTC. The chain carries TRBV4-3 and TRBJ2-1; D may be TRBD2 (6 bases). V was trimmed by 0 bases and J by 6 bases, leaving 12 bases between them. CDR1 and CDR2 (germline): LGHNA, YSLEER. This CDR3 region has 15 residues.

This clonotype has a count of ten or more. The CDR3 coding sequence is TGTGCCATACTGGGGGACACCGGGGAGCTGTTTTTT. Its translation is CAILGDTGELFF. J is TRBJ2-2 and V is TRBV10-3; D possibly uses TRBD1 or TRBD2 (5 bases each). CDR1 and CDR2 from the germline V gene are ENHRY and SYGVKD. Trimming removed 9 bases at V and 3 bases at J, with 8 bases between. The CDR3 length is 12 residues.

This clonotype was detected many times. The V gene is TRBV7-2, the J gene TRBJ2-5, with TRBD2 identical over 8 bases. J gave up 5 bases and V 0 bases, and 14 bases lay outside the gene matches. This CDR3 has 18 residues. Germline V gene lookup returns CDR1 SGHTA and CDR2 FQGNSA. The CDR3 DNA sequence: TGTGCCAGCAGCTTAGCCCGAAGCGGGGGAAAGGCTCCCGAGACCCAGTACTTC. It yields the protein CASSLARSGGKAPETQYF.

This clonotype has a handful of counts. The chain links TRBV12-3 or TRBV12-4 to TRBJ2-1, with a tentative D call TRBD1 (5 bases). V lost 2 bases, J lost 5 bases, and 16 bases lay in between. This CDR3 has 16 amino acids. The CDR3 reads CASSLLDTTSHNEQFF. Here the CDR3 DNA reads TGTGCCAGCAGTTTATTGGACACAACCTCACACAATGAGCAGTTCTTC.

The CDR3 DNA sequence: TGTGCCAGCCTTGCCGGGGGCTTAGAAGCTTTCTTT. Translated: CASLAGGLEAFF. The rearrangement joins TRBV12-3 or TRBV12-4 to TRBJ1-1, with a weak D call TRBD1 (6 bases). The CDR3 contains 12 residues. Trimming left V 8 bases short and J 8 bases short, with 15 bases between.

The gene calls are TRBV10-3 and TRBJ1-5; tentatively, D is TRBD1 (5 bases). The length of the CDR3 is 15 residues. Deletions cut 2 bases from V and 7 bases from J, with 15 bases between. Germline CDR1 reads ENHRY; CDR2 reads SYGVKD. CDR3 nucleotide sequence: TGTGCCATCAGTGAGGTCAGGGCTCTTATACAGCCCCAGCATTTT. It codes for CAISEVRALIQPQHF.

This clonotype has more than one count but fewer than ten. The chain links TRBV20-1 to TRBJ2-3, with D unclear. The germline V gene has CDR1 DFQATT and CDR2 SNEGSKA (reference sequence). The CDR3 is made up of 10 amino acids. V was trimmed by 3 bases and J by 6 bases, leaving 4 bases between them. In nucleotides, the CDR3 is TGCAGTGCTAGGAGGGATACGCAGTATTTT. It encodes CSARRDTQYF.

This clonotype has just a few counts. The J gene is TRBJ1-2, the V gene TRBV10-2; D is unclear. From germline, CDR1 is WSHSY and CDR2 SAAADI. V was trimmed by 8 bases and J by 4 bases, leaving 11 bases between them. This CDR3 region has 12 residues. The CDR3 coding sequence is TGCGCCAGCCTTGCCGGGGTCTATGGCTACACCTTC. Amino acids: CASLAGVYGYTF.